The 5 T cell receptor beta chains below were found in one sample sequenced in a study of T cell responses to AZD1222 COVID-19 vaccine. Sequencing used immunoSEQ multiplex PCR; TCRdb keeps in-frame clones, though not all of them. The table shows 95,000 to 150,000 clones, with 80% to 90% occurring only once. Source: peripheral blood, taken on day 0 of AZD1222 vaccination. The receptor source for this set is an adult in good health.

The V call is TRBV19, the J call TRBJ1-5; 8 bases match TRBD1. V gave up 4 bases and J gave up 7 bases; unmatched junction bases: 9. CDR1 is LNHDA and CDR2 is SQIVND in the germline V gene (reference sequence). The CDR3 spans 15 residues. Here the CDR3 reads CASSTRRGHGQPQHF. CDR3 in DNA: TGTGCCAGTAGTACCCGCAGGGGGCACGGACAGCCCCAGCATTTT. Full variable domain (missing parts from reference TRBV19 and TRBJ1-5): DGGITQSPKYLFRKEGQNVTLSCEQNLNHDAMYWYRQDPGQGLRLIYYSQIVNDFQKGDIAEGYSVSREKKESFPLTVTSAQKNPTAFYLCASSTRRGHGQPQHFGDGTRLSIL.

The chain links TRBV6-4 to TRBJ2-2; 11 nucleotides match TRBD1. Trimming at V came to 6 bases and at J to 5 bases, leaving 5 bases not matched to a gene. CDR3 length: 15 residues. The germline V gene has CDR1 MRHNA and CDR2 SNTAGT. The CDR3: CASRIGTGGTGELFF. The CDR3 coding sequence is TGTGCCAGCAGAATCGGGACAGGGGGTACCGGGGAGCTGTTTTTT.

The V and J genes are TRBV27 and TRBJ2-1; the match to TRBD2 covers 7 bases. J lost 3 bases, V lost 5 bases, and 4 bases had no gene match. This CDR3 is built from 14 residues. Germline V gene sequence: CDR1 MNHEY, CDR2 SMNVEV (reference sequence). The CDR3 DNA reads TGTGCCAGCAGTCCCGCGGGGGTCTACAATGAGCAGTTCTTC. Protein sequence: CASSPAGVYNEQFF.

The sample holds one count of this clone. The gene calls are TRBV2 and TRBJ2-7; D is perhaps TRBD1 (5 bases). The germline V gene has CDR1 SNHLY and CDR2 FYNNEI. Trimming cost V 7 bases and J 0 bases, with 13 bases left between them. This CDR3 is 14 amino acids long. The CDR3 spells CASNRRQGSYEQYF. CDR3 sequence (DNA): TGTGCCAGCAACCGGCGGCAGGGCTCCTACGAGCAGTACTTC. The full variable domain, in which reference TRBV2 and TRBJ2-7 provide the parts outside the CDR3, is EPEVTQTPSHQVTQMGQEVILRCVPISNHLYFYWYRQILGQKVEFLVSFYNNEISEKSEIFDDQFSVERPDGSNFTLKIRSTKLEDSAMYFCASNRRQGSYEQYFGPGTRLTVT.

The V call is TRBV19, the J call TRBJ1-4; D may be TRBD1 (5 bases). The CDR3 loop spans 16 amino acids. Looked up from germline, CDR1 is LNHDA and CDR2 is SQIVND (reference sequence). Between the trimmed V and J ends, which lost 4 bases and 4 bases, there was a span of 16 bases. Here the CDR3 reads CASSTATGGDNEKLFF. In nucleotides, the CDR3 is TGTGCCAGTAGTACAGCGACCGGAGGGGATAATGAAAAACTGTTTTTT.